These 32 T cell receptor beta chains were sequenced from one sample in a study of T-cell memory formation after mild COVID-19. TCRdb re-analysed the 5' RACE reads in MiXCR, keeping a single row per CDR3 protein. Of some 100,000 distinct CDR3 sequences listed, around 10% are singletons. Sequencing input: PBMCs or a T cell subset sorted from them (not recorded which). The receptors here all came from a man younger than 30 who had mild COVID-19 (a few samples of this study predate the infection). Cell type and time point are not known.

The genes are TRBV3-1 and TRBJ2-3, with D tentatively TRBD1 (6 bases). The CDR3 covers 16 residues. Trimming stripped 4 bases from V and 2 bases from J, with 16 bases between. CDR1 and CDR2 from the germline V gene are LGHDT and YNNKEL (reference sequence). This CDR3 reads CASSPSTGTLTDTQYF. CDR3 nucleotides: TGTGCCAGCAGCCCCTCAACAGGGACCCTCACAGATACGCAGTATTTT.

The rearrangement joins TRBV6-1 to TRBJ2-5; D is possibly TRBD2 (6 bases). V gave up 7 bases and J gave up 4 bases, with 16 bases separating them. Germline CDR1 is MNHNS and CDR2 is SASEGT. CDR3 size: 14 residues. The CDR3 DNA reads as TGTGCCAGCAAACCCCGAGGCGGGGTAGAGACCCAGTACTTC. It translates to CASKPRGGVETQYF.

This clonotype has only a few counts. The DNA of the CDR3 is TGTGCCAGCAGTCCGAGTTATGTCGGGGAGCTGTTTTTT. It translates to CASSPSYVGELFF. The rearrangement links TRBV12-3 or TRBV12-4 to TRBJ2-2; the D is unclear. Between the trimmed V and J ends, which lost 5 bases and 7 bases, there was a span of 11 bases. The CDR3 is 13 amino acids.

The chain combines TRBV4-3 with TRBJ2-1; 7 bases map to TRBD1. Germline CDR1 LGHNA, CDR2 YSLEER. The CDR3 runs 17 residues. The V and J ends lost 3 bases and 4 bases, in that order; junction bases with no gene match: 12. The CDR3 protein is CASSHAYPGQSYNEQFF. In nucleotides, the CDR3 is TGCGCCAGCAGCCATGCGTATCCGGGACAGTCTTACAATGAGCAGTTCTTC.

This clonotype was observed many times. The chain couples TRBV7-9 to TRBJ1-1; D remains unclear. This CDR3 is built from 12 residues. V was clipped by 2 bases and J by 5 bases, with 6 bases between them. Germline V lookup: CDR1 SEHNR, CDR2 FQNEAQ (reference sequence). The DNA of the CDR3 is TGTGCCAGCAGCTTAAGAGGGACTGAAGCTTTCTTT. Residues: CASSLRGTEAFF.

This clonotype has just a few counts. The CDR3 reads CASSFPGQLSTDTQYF. Written as DNA, the CDR3 is TGTGCCAGCAGTTTCCCCGGGCAGCTCAGCACAGATACGCAGTATTTT. The chain carries TRBV12-3 or TRBV12-4 and TRBJ2-3; D unresolved. There are 16 residues in the CDR3. Trimming removed 3 bases at V and 0 bases at J, with 13 bases between.

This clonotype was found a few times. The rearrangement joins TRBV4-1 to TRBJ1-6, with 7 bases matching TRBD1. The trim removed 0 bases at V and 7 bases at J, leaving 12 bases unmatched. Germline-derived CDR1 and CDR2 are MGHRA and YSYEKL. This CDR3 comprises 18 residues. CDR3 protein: CASSQEGLGGGPNSPLHF. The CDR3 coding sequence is TGCGCCAGCAGCCAAGAGGGGTTGGGAGGGGGCCCCAATTCACCCCTCCACTTT.

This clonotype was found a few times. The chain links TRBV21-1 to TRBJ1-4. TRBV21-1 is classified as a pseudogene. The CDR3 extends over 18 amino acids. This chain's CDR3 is CASSKVRTPEVTNEKLFF. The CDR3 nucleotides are TGTGCCAGCAGCAAAGTGAGGACCCCGGAGGTGACTAATGAAAAACTGTTTTTT.

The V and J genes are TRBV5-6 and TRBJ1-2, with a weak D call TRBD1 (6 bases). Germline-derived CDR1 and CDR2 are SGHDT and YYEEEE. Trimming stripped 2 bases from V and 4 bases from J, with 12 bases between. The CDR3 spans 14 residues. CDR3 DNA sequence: TGTGCCAGCAGCTTAGGGGGGAAACTCTATGGCTACACCTTC. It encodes CASSLGGKLYGYTF.

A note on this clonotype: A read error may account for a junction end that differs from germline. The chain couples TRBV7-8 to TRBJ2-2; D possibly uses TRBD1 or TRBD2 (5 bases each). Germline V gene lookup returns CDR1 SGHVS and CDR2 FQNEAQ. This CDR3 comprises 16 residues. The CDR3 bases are TGTGCCAGCAGCTGGCGGCGAGGGGCGAACACCGGGGAGCTGCTTTTT. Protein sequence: CASSWRRGANTGELLF.

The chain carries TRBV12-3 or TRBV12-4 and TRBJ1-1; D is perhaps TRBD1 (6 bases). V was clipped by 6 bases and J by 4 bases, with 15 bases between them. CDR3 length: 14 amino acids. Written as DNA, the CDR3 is TGTGCCAGCAGCCCCACGGGGGGCCTCACTGAAGCTTTCTTT. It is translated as CASSPTGGLTEAFF.

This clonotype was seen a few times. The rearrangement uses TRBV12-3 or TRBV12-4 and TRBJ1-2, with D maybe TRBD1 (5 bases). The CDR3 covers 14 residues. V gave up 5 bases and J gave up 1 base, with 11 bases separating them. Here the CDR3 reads CASSPRGINYGYTF. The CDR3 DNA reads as TGTGCCAGCAGTCCGAGGGGAATTAACTATGGCTACACCTTC.

CDR3 residues: CASGLGGGPYNEQFF. The DNA of the CDR3 is TGTGCCAGCGGCCTTGGCGGGGGGCCGTACAATGAGCAGTTCTTC. The gene calls are TRBV12-3 or TRBV12-4 and TRBJ2-1, with 8 bases matching TRBD2. Trimming cost V 8 bases and J 4 bases; bases outside gene matches: 10. CDR3 length: 15 amino acids.

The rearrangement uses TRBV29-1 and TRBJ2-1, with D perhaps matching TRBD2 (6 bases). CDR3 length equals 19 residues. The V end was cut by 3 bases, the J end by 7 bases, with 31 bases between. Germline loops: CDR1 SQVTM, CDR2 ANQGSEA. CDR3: CSVDNLGPPGPRGRNEQFF. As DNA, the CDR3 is TGCAGCGTTGATAATCTGGGACCTCCGGGACCTCGGGGGAGGAATGAGCAGTTCTTC.

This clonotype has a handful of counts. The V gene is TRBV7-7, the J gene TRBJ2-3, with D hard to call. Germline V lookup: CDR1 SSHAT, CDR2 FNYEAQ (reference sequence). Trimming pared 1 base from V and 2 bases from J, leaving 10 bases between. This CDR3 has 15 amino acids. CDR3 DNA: TGTGCCAGCAGCTTAGGGCTCAGAAACACAGATACGCAGTATTTT. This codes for CASSLGLRNTDTQYF.

CDR3 in DNA: TGTGCCAGCAGTAGCCAGGGTGAAGAGACCCAGTACTTC. Translation gives CASSSQGEETQYF. The chain has TRBV27 and TRBJ2-5, with D possibly TRBD1 on 5 matching bases. CDR1 and CDR2 (germline): MNHEY, SMNVEV (reference sequence). V gave up 5 bases and J gave up 3 bases, with 10 bases separating them. This CDR3 comprises 13 residues.

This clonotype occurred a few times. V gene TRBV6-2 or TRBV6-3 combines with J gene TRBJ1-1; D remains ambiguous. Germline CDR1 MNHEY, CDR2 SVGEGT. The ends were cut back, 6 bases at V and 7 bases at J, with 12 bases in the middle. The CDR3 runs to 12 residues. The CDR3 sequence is CASSPRGVEAFF. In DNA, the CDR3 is TGTGCCAGCAGCCCCCGAGGAGTTGAAGCTTTCTTT.

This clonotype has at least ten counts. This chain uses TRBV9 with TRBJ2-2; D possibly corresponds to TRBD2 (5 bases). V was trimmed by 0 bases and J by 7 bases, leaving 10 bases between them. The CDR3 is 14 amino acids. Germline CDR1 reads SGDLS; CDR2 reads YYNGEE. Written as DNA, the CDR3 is TGTGCCAGCAGCGTAGCTTACCGGGGCGGGGAGCTGTTTTTT. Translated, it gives CASSVAYRGGELFF.

The CDR3 is CASSLAGRLNTEAFF. Here the CDR3 DNA reads TGTGCCAGCAGTTTAGCAGGGAGGTTGAACACTGAAGCTTTCTTT. This chain uses TRBV12-3 or TRBV12-4 with TRBJ1-1, with unresolved D. V shed 0 bases and J shed 0 bases, with 8 bases lying between them. CDR3 length equals 15 residues.

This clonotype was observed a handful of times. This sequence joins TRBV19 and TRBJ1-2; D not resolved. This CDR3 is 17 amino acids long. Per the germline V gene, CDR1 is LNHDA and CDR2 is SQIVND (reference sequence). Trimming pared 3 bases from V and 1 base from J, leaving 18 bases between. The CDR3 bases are TGTGCCAGTAGTATCCACTCCGGGCCATCCTTTAACTATGGCTACACCTTC. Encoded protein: CASSIHSGPSFNYGYTF.

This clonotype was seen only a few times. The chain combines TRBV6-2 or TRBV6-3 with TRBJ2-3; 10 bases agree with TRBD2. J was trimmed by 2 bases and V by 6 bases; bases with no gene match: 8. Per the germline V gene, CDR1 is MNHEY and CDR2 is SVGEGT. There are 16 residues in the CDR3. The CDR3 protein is CASRKAAGGYTDTQYF. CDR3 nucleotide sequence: TGTGCCAGCAGGAAGGCAGCGGGGGGGTACACAGATACGCAGTATTTT.

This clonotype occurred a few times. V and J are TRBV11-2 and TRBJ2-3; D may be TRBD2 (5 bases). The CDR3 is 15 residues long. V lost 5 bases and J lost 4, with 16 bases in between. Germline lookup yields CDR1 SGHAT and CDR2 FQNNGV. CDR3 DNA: TGTGCCAGCAGCCCCAGAGAGGGCTGGGCAGATACGCAGTATTTT. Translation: CASSPREGWADTQYF.

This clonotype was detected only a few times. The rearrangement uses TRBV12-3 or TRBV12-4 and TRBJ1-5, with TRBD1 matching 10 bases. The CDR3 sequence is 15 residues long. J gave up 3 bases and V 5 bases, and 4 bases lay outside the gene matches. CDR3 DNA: TGTGCCAGCAGTCCCGGGACAGGGGACAATCAGCCCCAGCATTTT. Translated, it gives CASSPGTGDNQPQHF.

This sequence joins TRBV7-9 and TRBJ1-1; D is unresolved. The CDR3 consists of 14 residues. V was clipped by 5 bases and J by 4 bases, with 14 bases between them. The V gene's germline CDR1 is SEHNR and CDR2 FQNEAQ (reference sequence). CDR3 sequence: CASSPRSLSTEAFF. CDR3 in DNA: TGTGCCAGCAGCCCGCGGAGTCTCAGCACTGAAGCTTTCTTT.

CDR3 in DNA: TGCGCCAGCAGCCAAGAACGCCTAGCGGGGGGTAGTGAGCAGTTCTTC. This translates into CASSQERLAGGSEQFF. The rearrangement joins TRBV4-3 to TRBJ2-1, with 11 positions matching TRBD2. CDR3 size: 16 residues. Per germline, CDR1 LGHNA and CDR2 YSLEER. Unmatched junction bases numbered 7, after V lost 0 bases and J lost 9 bases.

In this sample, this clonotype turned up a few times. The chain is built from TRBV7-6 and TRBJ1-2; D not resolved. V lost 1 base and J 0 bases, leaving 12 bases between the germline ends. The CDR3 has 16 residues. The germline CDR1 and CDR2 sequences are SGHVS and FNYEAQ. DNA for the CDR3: TGTGCCAGCAGCTTAGATGGCGGGATATCTAACTATGGCTACACCTTC. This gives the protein CASSLDGGISNYGYTF.

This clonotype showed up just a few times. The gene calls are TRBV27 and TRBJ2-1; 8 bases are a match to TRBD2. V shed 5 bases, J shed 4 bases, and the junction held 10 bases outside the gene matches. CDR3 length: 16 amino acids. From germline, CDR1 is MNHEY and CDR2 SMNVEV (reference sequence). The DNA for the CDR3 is TGTGCCAGCAGTCCCGGTAGCGGGGATTCTTACAATGAGCAGTTCTTC. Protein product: CASSPGSGDSYNEQFF.

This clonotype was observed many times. The CDR3 spells CSGRVANTGELFF. CDR3 bases: TGCAGCGGGAGGGTAGCGAACACCGGGGAGCTGTTTTTT. The chain carries TRBV29-1 and TRBJ2-2, with D perhaps TRBD2 (6 bases). The V gene lost 7 bases and the J gene lost 0 bases, with 9 bases spanning the gap. Germline V gives CDR1 SQVTM, CDR2 ANQGSEA. The CDR3 loop spans 13 amino acids.

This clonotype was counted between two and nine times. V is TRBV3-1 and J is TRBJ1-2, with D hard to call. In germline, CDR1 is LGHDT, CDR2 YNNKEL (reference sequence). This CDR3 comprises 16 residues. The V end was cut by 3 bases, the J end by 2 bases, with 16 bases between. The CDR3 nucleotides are TGTGCCAGCAGCCACGGTTCAAGACATTTCAACTATGGCTACACCTTC. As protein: CASSHGSRHFNYGYTF.

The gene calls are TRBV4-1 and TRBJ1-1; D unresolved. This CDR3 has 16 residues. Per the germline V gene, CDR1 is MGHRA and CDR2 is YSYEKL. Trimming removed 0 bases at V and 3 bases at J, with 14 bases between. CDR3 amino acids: CASSQEEVVAYTEAFF. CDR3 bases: TGCGCCAGCAGCCAAGAAGAGGTAGTTGCATACACTGAAGCTTTCTTT.

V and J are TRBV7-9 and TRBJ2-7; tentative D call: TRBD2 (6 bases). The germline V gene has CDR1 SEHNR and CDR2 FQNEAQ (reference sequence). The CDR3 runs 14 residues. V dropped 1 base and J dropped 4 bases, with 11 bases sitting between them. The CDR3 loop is CASSLELAWYEQYF. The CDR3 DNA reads TGTGCCAGCAGCTTAGAGCTAGCGTGGTACGAGCAGTACTTC. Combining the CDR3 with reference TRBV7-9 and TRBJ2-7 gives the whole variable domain DTGVSQNPRHKITKRGQNVTFRCDPISEHNRLYWYRQTLGQGPEFLTYFQNEAQLEKSRLLSDRFSAERPKGSFSTLEIQRTEQGDSAMYLCASSLELAWYEQYFGPGTRLTVT.

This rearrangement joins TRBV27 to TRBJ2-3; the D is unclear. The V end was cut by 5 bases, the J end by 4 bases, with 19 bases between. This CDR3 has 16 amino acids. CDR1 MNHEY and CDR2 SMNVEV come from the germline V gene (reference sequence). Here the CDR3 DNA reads TGTGCCAGCAGTCCAGCTCCGTTAACCAAAGCAGATACGCAGTATTTT. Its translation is CASSPAPLTKADTQYF.